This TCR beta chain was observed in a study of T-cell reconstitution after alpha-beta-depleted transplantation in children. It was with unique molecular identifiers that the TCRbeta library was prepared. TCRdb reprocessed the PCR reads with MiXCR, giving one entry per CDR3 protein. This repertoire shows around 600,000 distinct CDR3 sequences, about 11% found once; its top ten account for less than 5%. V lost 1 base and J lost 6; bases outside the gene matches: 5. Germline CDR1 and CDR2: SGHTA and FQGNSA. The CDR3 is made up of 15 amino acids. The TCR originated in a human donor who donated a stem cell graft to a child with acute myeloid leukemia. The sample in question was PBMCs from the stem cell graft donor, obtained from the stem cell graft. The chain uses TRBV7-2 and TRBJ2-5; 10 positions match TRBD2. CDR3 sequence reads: CASSLESGRGKTQYF. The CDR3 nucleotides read TGTGCCAGCAGCTTAGAGAGCGGGAGGGGGAAGACCCAGTACTTC.